This T cell receptor beta chain stems from a study of regulatory T cells in long-lasting Graves disease. Time point defined: newly diagnosed GD, antithyroid drugs for less than 3 months. Following extraction of RNA from PBMCs, that RNA was used to make the TCR library. iRepertoire HTBI primers and Arm-PCR of CDR3 regions built TCR beta libraries. In the source study's methods: The samples included 60 to 75 TRBV and approximately 15 TRBJ segments. TCRdb independently ran MiXCR on the multiplex PCR reads; one entry per CDR3 protein. TCRdb, not the authors, supplied the V and J calls. The table records approximately 350,000 distinct CDR3 sequences, 12% of them present only once. With V trimmed by 8 bases and J by 9 bases, 23 bases remained unmatched. The V gene's germline CDR1 is SGHAT and CDR2 FQNNGV. The CDR3 spans 18 residues. The same data also contributed to another study, on T cells in Graves' hyperthyroidism and ophthalmopathy.

The V gene is TRBV11-2, the J gene TRBJ2-1, with TRBD1 identical over 9 bases. The sequence came from a woman between 18 and 30 years old with Graves disease. This sample comprised peripheral blood mononuclear cells (PBMCs), obtained at new diagnosis, from a patient treated with antithyroid drugs. CDR3 sequence: CASGYTPSIGTGYGEQFF. The DNA of the CDR3 is TGTGCCAGCGGCTACACCCCAAGTATCGGGACAGGGTACGGTGAGCAGTTCTTC.